The 7 T cell receptor beta chains below come from one sample, sequenced in a study of cytomegalovirus exposure and HLA in healthy donors. The PCR made use of 60 Vbeta and 13 Jbeta primers. Repertoires were generated with immunoSEQ multiplex PCR, while TCRdb's copy carries only in-frame clones and drops some. Of around 90,000 clones in the sample, 85% were seen once. Material for sequencing was PBMCs. Every receptor here comes from a man aged 35-49 years in good health and CMV-seropositive.

The V call is TRBV4-1, the J call TRBJ2-3, with 11 bases aligning to TRBD2. Losses at the gene ends were 0 bases for V and 3 bases for J; bases not matched to a gene: 5. CDR1 MGHRA and CDR2 YSYEKL come from the germline V gene. The CDR3 has 17 residues. The CDR3 loop is CASSQDGSGGATDTQYF. In DNA form, the CDR3 reads TGCGCCAGCAGCCAAGATGGTAGCGGGGGGGCAACAGATACGCAGTATTTT.

This clone turned up a few times. This chain uses TRBV13 with TRBJ2-5, with D tentatively TRBD1 (6 bases). This CDR3 is 14 amino acids long. Germline-derived CDR1 and CDR2 are PRHDT and FYEKMQ (reference sequence). V was clipped by 4 bases and J by 5 bases, with 14 bases between them. The CDR3, as DNA: TGTGCCAGCAGCTCTGGACAGTTCGGGGAGACCCAGTACTTC. Translating gives CASSSGQFGETQYF.

Comment on this clone: One junction end disagrees with the germline gene, perhaps due to a read error. Written as DNA, the CDR3 is TGTGCCAGCAGCTTACCCCGGGACTTCTCCGACGAGCAGTACTTC. Translating it yields CASSLPRDFSDEQYF. The chain has TRBV7-9 and TRBJ2-7, with D tentatively TRBD2 (6 bases). This CDR3 spans 15 amino acids. The germline V gene encodes CDR1 SEHNR and CDR2 FQNEAQ (reference sequence).

The gene calls are TRBV6-5 and TRBJ1-1; perhaps TRBD1 as D (6 bases). The V gene lost 2 bases and the J gene lost 1 base, with 8 bases spanning the gap. This CDR3 is 14 amino acids long. Germline CDR1 and CDR2: MNHEY and SVGAGI. CDR3 region: CASSYGGANTEAFF. For the CDR3, the DNA is TGTGCCAGCAGTTACGGGGGCGCGAACACTGAAGCTTTCTTT.

CDR3 in amino acids: CAWSVASYEQYF. CDR3 coding DNA: TGTGCCTGGAGTGTGGCCAGCTACGAGCAGTACTTC. The V and J genes are TRBV30 and TRBJ2-7; no definite D call. Germline CDR1 and CDR2: GTSNPN and SVGIG (reference sequence). Trimming left V 0 bases short and J 3 bases short, with 6 bases between. CDR3 size: 12 residues.

This clone was seen a single time. The chain joins TRBV11-2 to TRBJ2-3, with TRBD2 identical over 10 bases. In germline, CDR1 is SGHAT, CDR2 FQNNGV. This CDR3 contains 16 residues. V trimming: 4 bases; J trimming: 8 bases; junction bases outside the gene matches: 12. The CDR3: CASSSGSSGRYRTQYF. The CDR3 DNA reads TGTGCCAGCAGCTCTGGCTCTAGCGGGAGATATCGTACGCAGTATTTT.

This chain links TRBV18 with TRBJ2-7; possible D gene TRBD1, 6 bases. Deletions cut 1 base from V and 1 base from J, with 11 bases between. Germline-derived CDR1 and CDR2 are KGHSH and LQKENI. This CDR3 comprises 15 residues. The CDR3 here is CASSPRGQQSYEQYF. The CDR3 bases are TGTGCCAGCTCACCACGTGGACAGCAATCCTACGAGCAGTACTTC. Variable domain in full (rest from reference TRBV18 and TRBJ2-7): NAGVMQNPRHLVRRRGQEARLRCSPMKGHSHVYWYRQLPEEGLKFMVYLQKENIIDESGMPKERFSAEFPKEGPSILRIQQVVRGDSAAYFCASSPRGQQSYEQYFGPGTRLTVT.